Below, 7 T cell receptor beta chains from the same sample are listed, as sequenced in a study of cytomegalovirus exposure and HLA in healthy donors. The assay was immunoSEQ multiplex PCR, and TCRdb's table has in-frame clones only and misses some. The sample includes around 120,000 clones, roughly 83% seen only once; the top ten take over 4%. Material: PBMCs. The receptor source for this set is a man aged 18 to 30 in good health and CMV-seronegative.

The chain is built from TRBV29-1 and TRBJ1-4; D ambiguous. In germline, CDR1 is SQVTM, CDR2 ANQGSEA. The CDR3 has 14 amino acids. The ends were cut back, 3 bases at V and 1 base at J, with 9 bases in the middle. The CDR3 region is CSVEIPGTNEKLFF. In nucleotides, the CDR3 is TGCAGCGTTGAGATCCCAGGAACTAATGAAAAACTGTTTTTT.

The rearrangement uses TRBV2 and TRBJ1-3; no clear D. V lost 2 bases to trimming and J lost 0 bases, with 17 bases between them. Germline V CDR1 and CDR2: SNHLY, FYNNEI. The CDR3 has 18 residues. The CDR3 DNA follows: TGTGCCAGCAGTGAAAGGCTCAGGTCTCCCCGCTCTGGAAACACCATATATTTT. This gives the protein CASSERLRSPRSGNTIYF.

The V call is TRBV5-6, the J call TRBJ2-7, with 7 bases lining up with TRBD2. V lost 4 bases to trimming and J lost 4 bases; unmatched junction nucleotides: 5. CDR3 size: 13 residues. Germline V CDR1 and CDR2: SGHDT, YYEEEE. CDR3 protein: CASSGGVWYEQYF. In DNA form, the CDR3 reads TGTGCCAGCAGCGGGGGGGTTTGGTACGAGCAGTACTTC. The full variable domain, rest sourced from reference TRBV5-6 and TRBJ2-7, is DAGVTQSPTHLIKTRGQQVTLRCSPKSGHDTVSWYQQALGQGPQFIFQYYEEEERQRGNFPDRFSGHQFPNYSSELNVNALLLGDSALYLCASSGGVWYEQYFGPGTRLTVT.

The DNA of the CDR3 is TGTGCCGCACAGGGGGCTGATGGCTACACCTTC. Amino acid sequence: CAAQGADGYTF. The chain employs TRBV30 and TRBJ1-2; 9 nucleotides line up with TRBD1. V lost 8 bases and J lost 6; bases outside the gene matches: 4. The CDR3 is 11 amino acids. Germline V CDR1 and CDR2: GTSNPN, SVGIG (reference sequence).

V usage is TRBV14 and J usage is TRBJ2-1; TRBD2 matches at 13 bases. Germline-derived CDR1 and CDR2 are SGHDN and FVKESK. Trimming took 2 bases from V and 4 from J; bases not matched to a gene: 11. CDR3 length: 19 residues. The CDR3 DNA is TGTGCCAGCAGCCAAAACCGACGGACTAGCGGGAGAGGGTACAATGAGCAGTTCTTC. Translating it yields CASSQNRRTSGRGYNEQFF. The full variable domain, completed using reference TRBV14 and TRBJ2-1, is EAGVTQFPSHSVIEKGQTVTLRCDPISGHDNLYWYRRVMGKEIKFLLHFVKESKQDESGMPNNRFLAERTGGTYSTLKVQPAELEDSGVYFCASSQNRRTSGRGYNEQFFGPGTRLTVL.

This chain joins TRBV6-1 and TRBJ2-5; 7 bases align to TRBD2. V was clipped by 3 bases and J by 7 bases; unmatched bases: 8. Germline V gives CDR1 MNHNS, CDR2 SASEGT. The CDR3 consists of 14 residues. The CDR3 protein is CASSDGAGRVTQYF. The DNA of the CDR3 is TGTGCCAGCAGTGATGGGGCGGGGAGGGTGACCCAGTACTTC.

V is TRBV5-6 and J is TRBJ2-3, with TRBD2 matching over 8 bases. V shed 3 bases, J shed 8 bases, and the junction held 11 bases outside the gene matches. CDR3 length: 15 residues. Germline loops: CDR1 SGHDT, CDR2 YYEEEE. CDR3 protein: CASSSGLAVPGTQYF. The CDR3 coding sequence is TGTGCCAGCAGCTCAGGACTAGCAGTTCCCGGTACGCAGTATTTT.